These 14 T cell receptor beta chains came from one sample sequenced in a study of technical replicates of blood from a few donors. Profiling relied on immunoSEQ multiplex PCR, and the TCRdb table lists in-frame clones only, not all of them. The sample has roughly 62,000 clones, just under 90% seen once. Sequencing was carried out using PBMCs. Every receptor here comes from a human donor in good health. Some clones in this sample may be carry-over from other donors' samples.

The DNA for the CDR3 is TGTGCCACCAGCAGAGAGTCGGGGGGCGAGCAGTACTTC. Encoded protein: CATSRESGGEQYF. The chain uses TRBV15 and TRBJ2-7; TRBD2 aligns across 7 bases. J lost 6 bases, V lost 0 bases, and 2 bases had no gene match. The length of the CDR3 is 13 residues. Germline V gene lookup returns CDR1 LNHNV and CDR2 YYDKDF (reference sequence).

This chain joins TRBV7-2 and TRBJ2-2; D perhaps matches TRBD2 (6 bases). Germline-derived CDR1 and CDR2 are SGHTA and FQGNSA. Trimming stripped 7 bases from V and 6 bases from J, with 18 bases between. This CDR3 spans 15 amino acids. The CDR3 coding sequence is TGTGCCAGCAACGAGATTGGCGGGGTGGCCGGGGAGCTGTTTTTT. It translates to CASNEIGGVAGELFF.

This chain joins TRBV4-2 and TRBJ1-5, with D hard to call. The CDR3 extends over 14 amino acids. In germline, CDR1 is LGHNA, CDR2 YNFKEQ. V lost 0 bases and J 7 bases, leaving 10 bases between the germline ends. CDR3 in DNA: TGTGCCAGCAGCCAAGAACGGGGAGACCAGCCCCAGCATTTT. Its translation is CASSQERGDQPQHF.

CDR3 in amino acids: CASRGRVSSYEQYF. The CDR3 region has the DNA TGTGCCAGCAGGGGCAGGGTCAGCTCCTACGAGCAGTACTTC. The chain couples TRBV27 to TRBJ2-7, with TRBD1 as a possible D gene (5 bases). The CDR3 covers 14 residues. Germline V gives CDR1 MNHEY, CDR2 SMNVEV (reference sequence). V dropped 6 bases and J dropped 0 bases, with 12 bases sitting between them.

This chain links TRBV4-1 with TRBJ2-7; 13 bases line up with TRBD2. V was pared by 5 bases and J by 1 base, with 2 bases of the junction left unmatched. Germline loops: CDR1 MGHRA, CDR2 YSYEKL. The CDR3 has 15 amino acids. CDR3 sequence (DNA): TGCGCCAGCAGCTTACTAGCGGGGGGGTCCTACGAGCAGTACTTC. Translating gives CASSLLAGGSYEQYF.

CDR3 amino acids: CASSVVGVGETQYF. The CDR3, as DNA: TGTGCCAGCAGCGTAGTAGGGGTCGGGGAGACCCAGTACTTC. This chain connects TRBV9 to TRBJ2-5, with a weak D call TRBD1 (5 bases). The CDR3 consists of 14 residues. Trimming took 0 bases from V and 5 from J, leaving 11 bases between them. Germline-derived CDR1 and CDR2 are SGDLS and YYNGEE.

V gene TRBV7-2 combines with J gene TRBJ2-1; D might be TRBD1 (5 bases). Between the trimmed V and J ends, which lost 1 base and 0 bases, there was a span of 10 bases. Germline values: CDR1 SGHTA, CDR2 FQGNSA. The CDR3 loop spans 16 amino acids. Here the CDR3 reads CASSLGGYSSYNEQFF. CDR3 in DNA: TGTGCCAGCAGCTTAGGGGGCTACAGCTCCTACAATGAGCAGTTCTTC.

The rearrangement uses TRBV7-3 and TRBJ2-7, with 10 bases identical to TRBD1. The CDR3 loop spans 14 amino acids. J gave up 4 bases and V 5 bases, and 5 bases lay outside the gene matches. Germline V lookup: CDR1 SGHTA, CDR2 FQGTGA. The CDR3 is CASSEGQGIYEQYF. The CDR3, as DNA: TGTGCCAGCAGCGAGGGACAGGGGATATACGAGCAGTACTTC.

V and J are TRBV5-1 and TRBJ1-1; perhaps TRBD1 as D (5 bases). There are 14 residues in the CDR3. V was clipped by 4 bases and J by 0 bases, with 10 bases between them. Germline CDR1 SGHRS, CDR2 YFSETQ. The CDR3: CASSRGLMNTEAFF. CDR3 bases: TGCGCCAGCAGCCGGGGACTGATGAACACTGAAGCTTTCTTT. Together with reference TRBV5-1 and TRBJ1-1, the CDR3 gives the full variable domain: KAGVTQTPRYLIKTRGQQVTLSCSPISGHRSVSWYQQTPGQGLQFLFEYFSETQRNKGNFPGRFSGRQFSNSRSEMNVSTLELGDSALYLCASSRGLMNTEAFFGQGTRLTVV.

The CDR3: CASSQDQALGREKLFF. Here the CDR3 DNA reads TGCGCCAGCAGCCAAGATCAGGCCCTGGGGCGTGAAAAACTGTTTTTT. V gene TRBV4-3 combines with J gene TRBJ1-4; maybe TRBD1 (5 bases). Trimming cost V 0 bases and J 7 bases, with 15 bases left between them. Germline values: CDR1 LGHNA, CDR2 YSLEER. The CDR3 has 16 amino acids.

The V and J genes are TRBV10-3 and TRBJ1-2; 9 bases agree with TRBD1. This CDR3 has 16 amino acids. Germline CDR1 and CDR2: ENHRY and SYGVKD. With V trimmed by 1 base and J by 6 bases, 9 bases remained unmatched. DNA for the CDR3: TGTGCCATCAGTGAGTGGGGACAGGGCGACGAACATGGCTACACCTTC. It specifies CAISEWGQGDEHGYTF.

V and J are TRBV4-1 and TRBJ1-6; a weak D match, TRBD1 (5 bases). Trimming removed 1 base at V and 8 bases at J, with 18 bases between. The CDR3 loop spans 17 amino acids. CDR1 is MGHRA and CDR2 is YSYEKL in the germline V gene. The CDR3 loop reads CASSQGTGWGADSPLHF. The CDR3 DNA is TGCGCCAGCAGCCAAGGAACGGGTTGGGGCGCCGATTCACCCCTCCACTTT.

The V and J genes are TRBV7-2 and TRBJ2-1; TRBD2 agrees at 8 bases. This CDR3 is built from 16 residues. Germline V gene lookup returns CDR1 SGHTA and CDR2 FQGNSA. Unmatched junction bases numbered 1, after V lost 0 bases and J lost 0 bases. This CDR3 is CASSLASGSSYNEQFF. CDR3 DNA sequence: TGTGCCAGCAGCTTAGCCAGCGGGAGCTCCTACAATGAGCAGTTCTTC.

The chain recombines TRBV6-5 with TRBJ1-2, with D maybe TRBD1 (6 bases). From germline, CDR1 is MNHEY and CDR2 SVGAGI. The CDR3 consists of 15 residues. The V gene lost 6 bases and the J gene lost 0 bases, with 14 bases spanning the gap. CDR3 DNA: TGTGCCAGCAGCCCACAGGGTGCGGCTAACTATGGCTACACCTTC. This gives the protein CASSPQGAANYGYTF.